A single sample gave rise to the 22 T cell receptor beta chains below, sequenced in a study of blood T cells in healthy people across ages. A second PCR, run for about 7 to 11 cycles, used a sample-barcoded 5' primer plus a J-beta primer mix. TCRdb processed the 5' RACE reads anew with MiXCR; each CDR3 protein has one entry. This table holds about 940,000 distinct CDR3 sequences, 48% found once. The sequenced material came from blood. The receptors come from a man younger than 40 in good health.

Turning to this clonotype: At one end, the junction sequence differs from germline, possibly due to a read error. The rearrangement uses TRBV20-1 and TRBJ2-3; D unresolved. This CDR3 is built from 13 residues. Germline CDR1 is DFQATT and CDR2 is SNEGSKA (reference sequence). Here the CDR3 reads CSAPPANRDTQYF. CDR3 DNA sequence: TGCAGTGCCCCACCGGCTAATAGAGATACACAGTATTTT.

The chain recombines TRBV6-2 or TRBV6-3 with TRBJ2-7; unclear D gene. The CDR3 runs 15 residues. V was shortened by 6 bases and J by 2 bases, with 17 bases between the two germline ends. CDR1 MNHEY and CDR2 SVGEGT come from the germline V gene. CDR3 residues: CASSLRQLTPYEQYF. The DNA for the CDR3 is TGTGCCAGCAGCCTGAGGCAATTGACACCCTACGAGCAGTACTTC.

The chain carries TRBV4-1 and TRBJ1-1; 8 bases agree with TRBD1. V lost 2 bases to trimming and J lost 1 base; unmatched junction nucleotides: 6. Germline V CDR1 and CDR2: MGHRA, YSYEKL. The length of the CDR3 is 16 residues. CDR3 coding DNA: TGCGCCAGCAGCCAACTCCCCGGACAGGGGAACACTGAAGCTTTCTTT. Translated: CASSQLPGQGNTEAFF.

This clonotype occurred many times. This chain joins TRBV29-1 and TRBJ2-3; 8 bases are a match to TRBD2. This CDR3 contains 16 residues. V lost 0 bases to trimming and J lost 5 bases; unmatched junction nucleotides: 10. The germline V gene has CDR1 SQVTM and CDR2 ANQGSEA. CDR3 DNA sequence: TGCAGCGTTGAAGATTGGCCCGGGGGGGCGAGAGATACGCAGTATTTT. This translates into CSVEDWPGGARDTQYF.

The chain recombines TRBV4-1 with TRBJ2-4, with a tentative D call TRBD1 (6 bases). The CDR3 sequence is 12 residues long. Germline CDR1 reads MGHRA; CDR2 reads YSYEKL. The germline V and J ends were trimmed by 4 bases and 6 bases, with 7 bases remaining between them. CDR3: CASSPGANIQYF. The CDR3 region has the DNA TGCGCCAGCAGCCCAGGGGCAAACATTCAGTACTTC.

The sample holds many counts of this clonotype. A much larger clone sits a single nucleotide away, making a read error possible. The gene calls are TRBV12-3 or TRBV12-4 and TRBJ2-2; D gene unclear. V was cut by 3 bases and J by 6 bases, with 5 bases left in between. The CDR3 totals 12 residues. The CDR3 reads CASSFGPGELFF. In DNA, the CDR3 is TGTGCCAGCAGTTTCGGCCCCGGGGAGCTGTTTTTT.

Concerning this clonotype: The junction and the germline gene differ at one end; a read error may be behind it. The chain carries TRBV20-1 and TRBJ2-6, with TRBD1 matching 8 bases. The V gene's germline CDR1 is DFQATT and CDR2 SNEGSKA (reference sequence). The CDR3 runs to 16 residues. CDR3 DNA sequence: TGCAGTGCTTGGGACAGGAGTAGATCGGGGGCCAACGCCCTGACTTTC. It encodes CSAWDRSRSGANALTF.

The chain links TRBV3-1 to TRBJ2-2; no reliable D call. The germline CDR1 and CDR2 sequences are LGHDT and YNNKEL (reference sequence). V was pared by 1 base and J by 1 base, with 7 bases between. The CDR3 has 15 amino acids. The CDR3: CASSQVSRNTGELFF. The CDR3 coding sequence is TGTGCCAGCAGCCAAGTCAGCAGGAACACCGGGGAGCTGTTTTTT.

The J gene is TRBJ2-1, the V gene TRBV5-5, with D possibly TRBD2 on 6 matching bases. CDR1 is SGHKS, CDR2 YYEKEE, per germline (reference sequence). Trimming cost V 0 bases and J 5 bases, with 15 bases left between them. The CDR3 totals 16 residues. CDR3 nucleotides: TGTGCCAGCAGCTTGGGGGCGGGGAAGAGGGACAATGAGCAGTTCTTC. It codes for CASSLGAGKRDNEQFF. The full variable domain, with the rest looked up from reference TRBV5-5 and TRBJ2-1, is DAGVTQSPTHLIKTRGQQVTLRCSPISGHKSVSWYQQVLGQGPQFIFQYYEKEERGRGNFPDRFSARQFPNYSSELNVNALLLGDSALYLCASSLGAGKRDNEQFFGPGTRLTVL.

The CDR3 loop reads CASSQGTGVNQPQYF. The CDR3, as DNA: TGCGCCAGCAGCCAAGGGACAGGGGTCAATCAGCCCCAGTACTTC. J is TRBJ2-7 and V is TRBV4-1; 9 bases align to TRBD1. Germline V gene sequence: CDR1 MGHRA, CDR2 YSYEKL. V gave up 1 base and J gave up 10 bases; unmatched junction bases: 11. This CDR3 comprises 15 residues.

This clonotype has just one count. The gene calls are TRBV3-1 and TRBJ2-1, with 11 bases identical to TRBD2. After removal of 0 bases from V and 1 base from J, the junction contained 11 bases not matched to a gene. Germline CDR1 and CDR2: LGHDT and YNNKEL (reference sequence). CDR3 length: 20 amino acids. DNA of the CDR3: TGTGCCAGCAGCCAAGATCTTAAACTAGCGGGGGTGCAATCCTACAATGAGCAGTTCTTC. The encoded protein is CASSQDLKLAGVQSYNEQFF.

The chain recombines TRBV9 with TRBJ2-1, with 12 bases matching TRBD2. The CDR3 is made up of 15 amino acids. V shed 4 bases, J shed 6 bases, and the junction held 5 bases outside the gene matches. CDR1 and CDR2 from the germline V gene are SGDLS and YYNGEE. The CDR3: CASSSSGGAFNEQFF. DNA of the CDR3: TGTGCCAGCAGCTCTAGCGGGGGGGCTTTCAATGAGCAGTTCTTC.

The chain recombines TRBV6-6 with TRBJ1-5, with TRBD1 identical over 8 bases. Germline assignment: CDR1 MNHNY and CDR2 SVGAGI (reference sequence). J lost 6 bases, V lost 0 bases, and 7 bases had no gene match. The CDR3 is 16 residues long. CDR3 DNA: TGTGCCAGCAGTTACTCCTCAGGACAGGGCGGTCAGCCCCAGCATTTT. As protein: CASSYSSGQGGQPQHF.

The gene calls are TRBV5-1 and TRBJ2-3, with D possibly being TRBD2 (5 bases). CDR1 and CDR2 (germline): SGHRS, YFSETQ. The CDR3 consists of 16 residues. The V gene lost 0 bases and the J gene lost 4 bases, with 15 bases spanning the gap. CDR3 amino acids: CASSLEGGPLPDTQYF. CDR3 in DNA: TGCGCCAGCAGCTTGGAAGGAGGTCCCCTCCCAGATACGCAGTATTTT.

The sample holds a few counts of this clonotype. V and J are TRBV6-6 and TRBJ2-3; D is unresolved. V shed 7 bases and J shed 6 bases, with 17 bases lying between them. This CDR3 spans 14 amino acids. The germline V gene encodes CDR1 MNHNY and CDR2 SVGAGI (reference sequence). CDR3 residues: CASTPQIGLDTQYF. The DNA of the CDR3 is TGTGCCAGCACCCCTCAGATCGGTCTGGATACGCAGTATTTT.

There are a few counts of this clonotype. Here the CDR3 DNA reads TGTGCCAGCAGCTTACATAGCAATCAGCCCCAGCATTTT. Translated, it gives CASSLHSNQPQHF. This chain links TRBV7-2 with TRBJ1-5; D ambiguous. Trimming pared 2 bases from V and 0 bases from J, leaving 2 bases between. Germline V gene data show CDR1 as SGHTA and CDR2 as FQGNSA. The CDR3 spans 13 residues.

The chain has TRBV12-3 or TRBV12-4 and TRBJ2-1; TRBD2 agrees at 10 bases. The CDR3 sequence is 15 residues long. The V gene end was trimmed by 6 bases and the J gene end by 4 bases; junction bases not matched to a gene: 6. The CDR3 sequence: CASRPGLARYNEQFF. DNA for the CDR3: TGTGCCAGCAGACCGGGACTAGCGAGGTACAATGAGCAGTTCTTC.

The rearrangement uses TRBV3-1 and TRBJ1-2, with D possibly matching TRBD1 (6 bases). This CDR3 contains 16 residues. Deletions cut 5 bases from V and 7 bases from J, with 23 bases between. Germline-derived CDR1 and CDR2 are LGHDT and YNNKEL (reference sequence). CDR3 bases: TGTGCCAGCAGCAAGGGGGGAGACGGGCCCGTATCTGGCTACACCTTC. This codes for CASSKGGDGPVSGYTF.

The chain combines TRBV10-3 with TRBJ1-5, with D possibly matching TRBD1 (6 bases). The V end was cut by 0 bases, the J end by 7 bases, with 10 bases between. This CDR3 contains 14 residues. Germline V gene lookup returns CDR1 ENHRY and CDR2 SYGVKD. DNA for the CDR3: TGTGCCATCAGTGAGTCGAGGGGGATCCAGCCCCAGCATTTT. Amino acid sequence: CAISESRGIQPQHF.

This chain links TRBV7-2 with TRBJ2-1; D might be TRBD2 (6 bases). Germline assignment: CDR1 SGHTA and CDR2 FQGNSA. The CDR3 runs 15 residues. The V and J ends lost 3 bases and 1 base respectively, with 10 bases between them. The CDR3 loop reads CASSFVAESYNEQFF. As DNA, the CDR3 is TGTGCCAGCAGCTTCGTAGCGGAGTCCTACAATGAGCAGTTCTTC. The variable domain in full, with the rest retrieved from reference TRBV7-2 and TRBJ2-1, is GAGVSQSPSNKVTEKGKDVELRCDPISGHTALYWYRQSLGQGLEFLIYFQGNSAPDKSGLPSDRFSAERTGGSVSTLTIQRTQQEDSAVYLCASSFVAESYNEQFFGPGTRLTVL.

The chain links TRBV2 to TRBJ1-1; D gene ambiguous. Trimming removed 4 bases at V and 0 bases at J, with 9 bases between. This CDR3 is 14 amino acids long. Germline assignment: CDR1 SNHLY and CDR2 FYNNEI. The CDR3 spells CASSAERMNTEAFF. The CDR3 region has the DNA TGTGCCAGCAGTGCCGAAAGGATGAACACTGAAGCTTTCTTT. The full variable domain, its missing parts supplied by reference TRBV2 and TRBJ1-1, is EPEVTQTPSHQVTQMGQEVILRCVPISNHLYFYWYRQILGQKVEFLVSFYNNEISEKSEIFDDQFSVERPDGSNFTLKIRSTKLEDSAMYFCASSAERMNTEAFFGQGTRLTVV.

This chain joins TRBV9 and TRBJ2-5, with 15 bases that match TRBD2. This CDR3 is built from 17 residues. Trimming removed 0 bases from V and 5 bases from J; junction bases left unmatched: 5. Per the germline V gene, CDR1 is SGDLS and CDR2 is YYNGEE. The CDR3 bases are TGTGCCAGCAGCGTAGGGACTAGCGGGGGGGTTGGTGAGACCCAGTACTTC. This gives the protein CASSVGTSGGVGETQYF.